One TCR beta chain is described in this entry. Its antigen remains unknown. Mismatch with germline at one junction end may stem from a read error. The PCR was carried out with 60 Vbeta primers and 13 Jbeta primers. Here immunoSEQ multiplex PCR was the method, and the copy in TCRdb shows in-frame clones only, minus some. The sample comprises over 95,000 clones, over 60% of which are singletons, and approximately 11% rests with the top ten. The CDR3 is 15 residues long. The germline V gene encodes CDR1 SSHAT and CDR2 FNYEAQ (reference sequence). The sample originates from a study of cytomegalovirus exposure and HLA in healthy donors. General observations from the study: Analysis was carried out at a later point, and it linked a missense DCLRE1C variant to TCR beta V- and J-gene trimming.

The specimen sequenced was PBMCs. The rearrangement links TRBV7-7 to TRBJ2-2; possible D gene TRBD2, 5 bases. The clonotype comes from a middle-aged man in good health and CMV-seropositive. The CDR3 is CASSLLPGRGGELFF. The CDR3 nucleotides are TGTGCTAGCAGCTTACTCCCCGGCCGGGGCGGGGAGCTGTTTTTT.